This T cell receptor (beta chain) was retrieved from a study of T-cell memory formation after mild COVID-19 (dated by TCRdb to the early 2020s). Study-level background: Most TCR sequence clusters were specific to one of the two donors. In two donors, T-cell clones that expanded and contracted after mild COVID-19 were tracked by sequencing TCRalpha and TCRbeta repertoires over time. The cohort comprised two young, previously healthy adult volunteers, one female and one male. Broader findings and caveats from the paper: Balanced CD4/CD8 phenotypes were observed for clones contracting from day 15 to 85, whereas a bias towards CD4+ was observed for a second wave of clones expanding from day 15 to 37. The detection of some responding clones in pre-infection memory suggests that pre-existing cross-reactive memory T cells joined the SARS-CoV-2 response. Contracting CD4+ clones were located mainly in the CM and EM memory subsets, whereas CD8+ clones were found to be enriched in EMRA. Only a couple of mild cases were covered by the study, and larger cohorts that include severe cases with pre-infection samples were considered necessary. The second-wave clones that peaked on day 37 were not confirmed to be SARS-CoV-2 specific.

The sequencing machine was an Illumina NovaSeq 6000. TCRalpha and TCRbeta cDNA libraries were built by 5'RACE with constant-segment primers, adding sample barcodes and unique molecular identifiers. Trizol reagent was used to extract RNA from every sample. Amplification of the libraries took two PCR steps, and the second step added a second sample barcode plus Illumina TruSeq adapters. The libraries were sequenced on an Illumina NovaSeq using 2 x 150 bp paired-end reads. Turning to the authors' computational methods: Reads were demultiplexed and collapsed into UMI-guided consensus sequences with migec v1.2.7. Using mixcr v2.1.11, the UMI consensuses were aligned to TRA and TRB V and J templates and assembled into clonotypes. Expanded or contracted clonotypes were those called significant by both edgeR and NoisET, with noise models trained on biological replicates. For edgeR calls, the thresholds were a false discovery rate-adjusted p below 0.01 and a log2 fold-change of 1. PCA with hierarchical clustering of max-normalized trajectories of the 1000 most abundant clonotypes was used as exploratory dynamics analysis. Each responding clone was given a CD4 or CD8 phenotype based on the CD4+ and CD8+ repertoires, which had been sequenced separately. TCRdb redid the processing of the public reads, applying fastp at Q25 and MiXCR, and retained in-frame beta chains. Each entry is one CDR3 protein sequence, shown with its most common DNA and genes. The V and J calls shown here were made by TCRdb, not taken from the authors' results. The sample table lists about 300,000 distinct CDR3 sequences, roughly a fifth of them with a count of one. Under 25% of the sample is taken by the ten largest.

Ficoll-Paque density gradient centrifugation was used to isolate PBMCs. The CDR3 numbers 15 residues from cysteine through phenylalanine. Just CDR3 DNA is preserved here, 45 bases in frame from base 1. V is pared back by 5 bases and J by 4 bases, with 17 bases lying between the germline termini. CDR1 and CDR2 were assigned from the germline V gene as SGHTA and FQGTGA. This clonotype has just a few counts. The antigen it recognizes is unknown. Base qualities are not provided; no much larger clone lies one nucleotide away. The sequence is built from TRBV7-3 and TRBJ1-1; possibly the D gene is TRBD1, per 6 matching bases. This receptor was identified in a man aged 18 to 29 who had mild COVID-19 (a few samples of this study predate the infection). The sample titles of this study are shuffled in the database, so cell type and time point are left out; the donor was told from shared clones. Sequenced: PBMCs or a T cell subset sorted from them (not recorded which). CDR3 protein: CASSPMGGASTEAFF. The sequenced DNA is TGTGCCAGCAGCCCAATGGGGGGCGCGTCCACTGAAGCTTTCTTT.